These 22 T cell receptor beta chains were sequenced from one sample in a study of blood T cell repertoires in COVID-19. Assay used: immunoSEQ multiplex PCR; TCRdb lists only in-frame clones, some missing. This repertoire shows 70,000 to 100,000 clones, more than 70% found once; its top ten account for 4.5% to 6%. The sequenced sample consisted of peripheral blood. The receptors derive from a woman older than 75 with active COVID-19.

The chain joins TRBV6-5 to TRBJ2-7; D is perhaps TRBD1 (6 bases). Between the trimmed V and J ends, which lost 0 bases and 6 bases, there was a span of 12 bases. CDR3 size: 14 residues. The germline V gene has CDR1 MNHEY and CDR2 SVGAGI. The CDR3 DNA reads TGTGCCAGCAGTTACTCGACAGGACTGGTCGAGCAGTACTTC. This translates into CASSYSTGLVEQYF.

CDR3 nucleotides: TGTGCCAGCAGCCCGCCAGGGCGGTTGAACACTGAAGCTTTCTTT. As protein: CASSPPGRLNTEAFF. This chain connects TRBV7-3 to TRBJ1-1; the D gene is possibly TRBD1 (5 bases). Germline CDR1 and CDR2: SGHTA and FQGTGA. The CDR3 is 15 amino acids. Trimming removed 5 bases at V and 0 bases at J, with 13 bases between.

The CDR3 reads CASSPDISGYTF. The CDR3 DNA is TGTGCCAGCTCACCAGACATTTCTGGCTACACCTTC. The chain carries TRBV18 and TRBJ1-2; no firm D call. Germline CDR1 and CDR2: KGHSH and LQKENI. The CDR3 covers 12 residues. V lost 2 bases, J lost 7 bases, and 8 bases lay in between. The complete variable domain, with remaining parts taken from reference TRBV18 and TRBJ1-2, reads NAGVMQNPRHLVRRRGQEARLRCSPMKGHSHVYWYRQLPEEGLKFMVYLQKENIIDESGMPKERFSAEFPKEGPSILRIQQVVRGDSAAYFCASSPDISGYTFGSGTRLTVV.

The chain uses TRBV6-5 and TRBJ2-7; 12 nucleotides agree with TRBD2. CDR1 MNHEY and CDR2 SVGAGI come from the germline V gene. With 2 bases clipped from V and 2 bases from J, the junction kept 4 bases outside the gene matches. The CDR3 has 16 residues. In DNA, the CDR3 is TGTGCCAGCAGTTACACCGGACTAGCGGGAACCTACGAGCAGTACTTC. Amino acids: CASSYTGLAGTYEQYF.

This chain joins TRBV19 and TRBJ2-7, with D possibly being TRBD2 (5 bases). There are 14 residues in the CDR3. Germline-derived CDR1 and CDR2 are LNHDA and SQIVND (reference sequence). Trimming took 1 base from V and 4 from J, leaving 11 bases between them. Here the CDR3 DNA reads TGTGCCAGTAGTATAGGCCCCGGGATATACGAGCAGTACTTC. Protein sequence: CASSIGPGIYEQYF.

CDR3 DNA sequence: TGCGCCAGCAGCCAGAGGACAGGGGGCAAGGGCGGGGAGCTGTTTTTT. It encodes CASSQRTGGKGGELFF. V and J are TRBV4-1 and TRBJ2-2; 11 bases map to TRBD1. In germline, CDR1 is MGHRA, CDR2 YSYEKL. V was pared by 3 bases and J by 7 bases, with 7 bases of the junction left unmatched. The CDR3 is 16 amino acids.

The chain is built from TRBV29-1 and TRBJ2-7; TRBD2 matches at 10 bases. Germline V CDR1 and CDR2: SQVTM, ANQGSEA. With 3 bases clipped from V and 0 bases from J, the junction kept 2 bases outside the gene matches. This CDR3 spans 14 amino acids. The CDR3 coding sequence is TGCAGCGTTGATAGCGGGAGGAGCTCCTACGAGCAGTACTTC. It specifies CSVDSGRSSYEQYF.

This clone was seen only a few times. This chain uses TRBV28 with TRBJ2-7; 12 positions agree with TRBD2. With 6 bases clipped from V and 0 bases from J, the junction kept 6 bases outside the gene matches. The CDR3 is 16 amino acids. CDR1 and CDR2 (germline): MDHEN, SYDVKM. As DNA, the CDR3 is TGTGCCAGCAGAGGGACTAGCGGGCTCAGCTCCTACGAGCAGTACTTC. The encoded protein is CASRGTSGLSSYEQYF.

This rearrangement joins TRBV6-6 to TRBJ1-2, with 7 bases lining up with TRBD1. This CDR3 spans 15 amino acids. Looked up from germline, CDR1 is MNHNY and CDR2 is SVGAGI (reference sequence). Trimming took 7 bases from V and 4 from J; bases not matched to a gene: 12. The CDR3 loop reads CASTSYRQGGYGYTF. Written as DNA, the CDR3 is TGTGCCAGCACTTCCTATCGACAGGGAGGCTATGGCTACACCTTC.

The chain links TRBV7-2 to TRBJ2-2; D is perhaps TRBD1 (8 bases). Per germline, CDR1 SGHTA and CDR2 FQGNSA. Trimming cost V 7 bases and J 6 bases, with 24 bases left between them. The CDR3 sequence is 17 residues long. As DNA, the CDR3 is TGTGCCAGCACCTACCCTGCCCGGACAGGGAGGGCCGGGGAGCTGTTTTTT. Translated, it gives CASTYPARTGRAGELFF.

Here the CDR3 reads CASSLAVGSSYEQYF. The CDR3 nucleotides read TGTGCCAGCAGCTTAGCGGTCGGGAGCTCCTACGAGCAGTACTTC. This sequence joins TRBV7-2 and TRBJ2-7; D is possibly TRBD2 (6 bases). CDR3 length: 15 amino acids. Germline CDR1 SGHTA, CDR2 FQGNSA. Trimming took 0 bases from V and 0 from J, leaving 9 bases between them. The full variable domain, in which reference TRBV7-2 and TRBJ2-7 provide the parts outside the CDR3, is GAGVSQSPSNKVTEKGKDVELRCDPISGHTALYWYRQSLGQGLEFLIYFQGNSAPDKSGLPSDRFSAERTGGSVSTLTIQRTQQEDSAVYLCASSLAVGSSYEQYFGPGTRLTVT.

The chain links TRBV28 to TRBJ2-3, with D maybe TRBD1 (6 bases). The germline V gene has CDR1 MDHEN and CDR2 SYDVKM. The CDR3 has 15 amino acids. Between the trimmed V and J ends, which lost 2 bases and 4 bases, there was a span of 13 bases. The CDR3 protein is CASSLVGTTPDTQYF. The CDR3 coding sequence is TGTGCCAGCAGTTTAGTCGGGACAACCCCAGATACGCAGTATTTT.

V usage is TRBV28 and J usage is TRBJ2-1; 11 bases line up with TRBD2. CDR1 MDHEN and CDR2 SYDVKM come from the germline V gene. The CDR3 is 16 amino acids. V trimming: 3 bases; J trimming: 7 bases; junction bases outside the gene matches: 8. The CDR3 region has the DNA TGTGCCAGCAGTTTCGGGTCTAGCGGGAGGTTAAATGAGCAGTTCTTC. This encodes CASSFGSSGRLNEQFF. The variable domain in full, completed from reference TRBV28 and TRBJ2-1, reads DVKVTQSSRYLVKRTGEKVFLECVQDMDHENMFWYRQDPGLGLRLIYFSYDVKMKEKGDIPEGYSVSREKKERFSLILESASTNQTSMYLCASSFGSSGRLNEQFFGPGTRLTVL.

In its sample, this clone was seen once. The chain links TRBV3-1 (or the pseudogene TRBV3-2) to TRBJ2-3; 9 bases match TRBD2. This CDR3 is 15 amino acids long. CDR1 is LGHDT, CDR2 YNNKEL, per germline (reference sequence). V gave up 3 bases and J gave up 3 bases; unmatched junction bases: 4. The chain's CDR3 is CASSQAGGATDTQYF. The CDR3 nucleotides read TGTGCCAGCAGCCAGGCGGGAGGGGCGACAGATACGCAGTATTTT.

V and J are TRBV7-2 and TRBJ1-1; possible D gene TRBD1, 5 bases. The CDR3 is 13 amino acids. The V gene's germline CDR1 is SGHTA and CDR2 FQGNSA. Deletions cut 3 bases from V and 3 bases from J, with 8 bases between. CDR3 sequence (DNA): TGTGCCAGCAGCTTGTGGGGGGACACTGAAGCTTTCTTT. This codes for CASSLWGDTEAFF. The full variable domain, its missing parts supplied by reference TRBV7-2 and TRBJ1-1, is GAGVSQSPSNKVTEKGKDVELRCDPISGHTALYWYRQSLGQGLEFLIYFQGNSAPDKSGLPSDRFSAERTGGSVSTLTIQRTQQEDSAVYLCASSLWGDTEAFFGQGTRLTVV.

The chain employs TRBV6-6 and TRBJ2-7, with a possible D match to TRBD2 (6 bases). The length of the CDR3 is 16 residues. Germline assignment: CDR1 MNHNY and CDR2 SVGAGI (reference sequence). The V gene lost 6 bases and the J gene lost 3 bases, with 21 bases spanning the gap. The CDR3 reads CASSPRRVGSNYEQYF. CDR3 coding DNA: TGTGCCAGCAGCCCCAGGAGGGTCGGGAGTAACTACGAGCAGTACTTC.

The chain uses TRBV28 and TRBJ2-7; D is uncertain. Germline V lookup: CDR1 MDHEN, CDR2 SYDVKM. V was cut by 6 bases and J by 12 bases, with 12 bases left in between. The CDR3 has 10 residues. As DNA, the CDR3 is TGTGCCAGCAGCCGGAGAATCCTGTACTTC. This translates into CASSRRILYF.

This rearrangement joins TRBV25-1 to TRBJ2-3; 7 bases fit TRBD2. This CDR3 spans 17 amino acids. Germline V gene sequence: CDR1 MGHDK, CDR2 SYGVNS. The ends lost 4 bases at V and 0 bases at J; junction bases unmatched: 10. CDR3 nucleotides: TGTGCCAGCAGTGCGGGGTTTAGCGGGCCTAGCACAGATACGCAGTATTTT. It encodes CASSAGFSGPSTDTQYF. The full variable domain, in which reference TRBV25-1 and TRBJ2-3 provide the parts outside the CDR3, is EADIYQTPRYLVIGTGKKITLECSQTMGHDKMYWYQQDPGMELHLIHYSYGVNSTEKGDLSSESTVSRIRTEHFPLTLESARPSHTSQYLCASSAGFSGPSTDTQYFGPGTRLTVL.

This clone was seen only once. J is TRBJ1-4 and V is TRBV5-1, with 9 positions matching TRBD1. The CDR3 has 17 residues. The V gene end was trimmed by 4 bases and the J gene end by 10 bases; junction bases not matched to a gene: 17. CDR1 and CDR2 (germline): SGHRS, YFSETQ. CDR3 DNA sequence: TGCGCCAGCAGCCCATCCGCGAACAGGGGGCTTACAGGAAAACTGTTTTTT. Its translation is CASSPSANRGLTGKLFF.

V and J are TRBV9 and TRBJ1-4; possibly TRBD1 for D (5 bases). The V end lost 4 bases, the J end lost 6 bases, and 10 bases lay between the germline ends. Per germline, CDR1 SGDLS and CDR2 YYNGEE. This CDR3 has 13 amino acids. In DNA form, the CDR3 reads TGTGCCAGCAGCCCAGGGATAGATGAAAAACTGTTTTTT. Its protein is CASSPGIDEKLFF.

The V call is TRBV14, the J call TRBJ1-1, with a tentative D call TRBD1 (6 bases). The CDR3 length is 15 residues. Germline CDR1 reads SGHDN; CDR2 reads FVKESK. The V and J ends lost 2 bases and 2 bases respectively, with 12 bases between them. The chain's CDR3 is CASSQSDRSNTEAFF. CDR3 nucleotides: TGTGCCAGCAGCCAATCTGACAGGAGTAACACTGAAGCTTTCTTT.

V usage is TRBV3-1 (or the pseudogene TRBV3-2) and J usage is TRBJ2-5; 7 positions match TRBD2. The length of the CDR3 is 19 residues. Germline V gives CDR1 LGHDT, CDR2 YNNKEL (reference sequence). V was clipped by 4 bases and J by 2 bases; unmatched bases: 19. CDR3 region: CASSPPLGRPHPRQETQYF. CDR3 coding DNA: TGTGCCAGCAGCCCTCCCCTCGGGAGGCCCCACCCTAGACAAGAGACCCAGTACTTC.